This T cell receptor beta chain was found in a study of CD8+ T cells in alopecia areata. Germline assignment: CDR1 SGHDN and CDR2 FVKESK. Trimming removed 3 bases from V and 7 bases from J, with 15 bases in between. This CDR3 has 14 residues. Alopecia areata patients provided lesional scalp punch biopsies and peripheral blood. cDNA prepared by RNA extraction and subsequent reverse transcription served as the template for sequencing. The protocol was immunoSEQ multiplex PCR, while the TCRdb copy is restricted to in-frame clones and leaves out a portion. The sample carries about 11,000 clones, approximately 60% recorded once.

Source material: skin. The origin of this receptor is a human donor with alopecia areata. V gene TRBV14 combines with J gene TRBJ1-2; D call uncertain. As DNA, the CDR3 is TGTGCCAGCAGCCAGGGCGGCATGGGATTTGGCTACACCTTC. It codes for CASSQGGMGFGYTF.